This record looks at one T cell receptor beta chain sequence and its context. Its matching antigen is unknown. Germline-derived CDR1 and CDR2 are MDHEN and SYDVKM. Trimming took 3 bases from V and 1 from J, leaving 13 bases between them. CDR3 size: 15 residues. PCR used 60 Vbeta primers and 13 Jbeta primers. Profiling relied on immunoSEQ multiplex PCR, and the TCRdb table lists in-frame clones only, not all of them. The sample has over 150,000 clones, 85% seen once. The data are from a study of cytomegalovirus exposure and HLA in healthy donors. Study results and caveats: Owing to their indistinguishability, certain V segments, notably TRBV6-2 and TRBV6-3, were excluded.

This rearrangement joins TRBV28 to TRBJ2-7; TRBD2 might be the D (7 bases). Sequencing was done on a sample of PBMCs. This sequence originates from a boy aged 2 to 9 in good health and CMV-seronegative. The CDR3 protein is CASSLGGAQSYEQYF. DNA for the CDR3: TGTGCCAGCAGTTTGGGGGGGGCCCAATCCTACGAGCAGTACTTC.